The clone carrying this TCR beta chain was detected a few times. Its antigen is not identified. These data originate in a study of CD8 T cells in ankylosing spondylitis. Overall study findings and caveats: Researchers report that disease-linked clones proved CD8+ and relatively rare in peripheral blood. Ankylosing spondylitis blood seemed to carry a telltale TCR beta motif made of eight highly homologous variants. Reports say disease-linked clones showed up significantly more in matched ankylosing spondylitis synovial fluid.

The ends lost 6 bases at V and 3 bases at J; junction bases unmatched: 15. Germline V gives CDR1 SNHLY, CDR2 FYNNEI. CDR3 length equals 18 residues. Via MiXCR, TCRdb re-called the 5' RACE reads, giving one row per CDR3 protein. The profile shows under 450,000 distinct CDR3 sequences, roughly 17% of them singletons. This chain joins TRBV2 and TRBJ2-3; 10 bases align to TRBD2. The specimen sequenced was blood, either unsorted or a sorted T cell fraction (not recorded which). This TCR came from a male donor with ankylosing spondylitis. CDR3: CASSVFLSGRASTDTQYF. The CDR3 region has the DNA TGTGCCAGCAGCGTTTTCTTAAGCGGGAGGGCCTCAACAGATACGCAGTATTTT.